The subject of this entry is one T cell receptor beta chain. A read error may account for a junction end that differs from germline. Germline-derived CDR1 and CDR2 are KGHDR and SFDVKD. The CDR3 spans 13 residues. This sample was included in a study of blood T cell repertoires in COVID-19. Study as a whole: Samples representing acute and convalescent COVID-19 were sourced from the United States, Italy and Spain. In each case, the material was cDNA or gDNA derived from T cells, B-cell-depleted T cells, or PBMCs.

Only in-frame clones appear in the TCRdb table, and some are missing; sequencing was by immunoSEQ multiplex PCR. The table shows tens of thousands of clones, with about 86% occurring only once. V usage is TRBV24-1 and J usage is TRBJ2-2, with TRBD1 matching over 8 bases. Material: peripheral blood. The sequence was collected from a man aged 55 to 69 with acute or convalescent COVID-19. The CDR3 bases are TGTGCCACCAGTGACAGGGGGCACCGGGGAGCTGTTTTT. Amino acids: CATSDRGHRGAVF.